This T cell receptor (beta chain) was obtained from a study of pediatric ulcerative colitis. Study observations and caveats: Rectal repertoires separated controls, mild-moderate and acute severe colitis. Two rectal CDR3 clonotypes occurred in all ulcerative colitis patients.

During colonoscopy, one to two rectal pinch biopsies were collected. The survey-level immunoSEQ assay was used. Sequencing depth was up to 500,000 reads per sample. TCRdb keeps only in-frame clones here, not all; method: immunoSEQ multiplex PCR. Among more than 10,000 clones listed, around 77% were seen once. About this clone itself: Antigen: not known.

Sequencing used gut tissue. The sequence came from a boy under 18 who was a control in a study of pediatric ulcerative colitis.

Here the CDR3 DNA reads TGTGCCAGTAGCGTGTATCTGGTCTACGAGCAGTACGTC. Translation: CASSVYLVYEQYV. V usage is TRBV19 and J usage is TRBJ2-7; no reliable D call. The germline CDR1 and CDR2 sequences are LNHDA and SQIVND (reference sequence). The V end lost 6 bases, the J end lost 3 bases, and 12 bases lay between the germline ends. This CDR3 is 13 amino acids long.